The subject of this entry is one T cell receptor beta chain. The antigen is not known. The sample is drawn from a study of T cell responses to AZD1222 COVID-19 vaccine. TCRdb's table, derived via immunoSEQ multiplex PCR, lists solely in-frame clones and lacks some. This sample carries about 120,000 clones, over 75% of them seen once, and the ten largest clones take approximately 3.1%. CDR3 size: 14 residues. Looked up from germline, CDR1 is LGHDT and CDR2 is YNNKEL (reference sequence). Trimming cost V 0 bases and J 6 bases, with 11 bases left between them. Study results and caveats: Spike-specific TCRs gained breadth and depth after people received two AZD1222 doses. Seropositive status at baseline applied to only six AZD1222 recipients. Unmutated variant regions are reportedly targeted by nearly half of spike-specific TCRs. Donors skewed white British and female; clonal diversity was possibly underestimated.

This clonotype originated in an adult in good health. The specimen was peripheral blood, collected on day 0 of AZD1222 vaccination. V and J are TRBV3-1 (or the pseudogene TRBV3-2) and TRBJ1-2; unclear D gene. In DNA, the CDR3 is TGTGCCAGCAGCCAAGATACGGCAGGTCATGGCTACACCTTC. Translating it yields CASSQDTAGHGYTF.